This TCR beta chain was captured in a study of blood T cell repertoires in COVID-19. Looking at the study overall: COVID-19 samples from acute and convalescent phases originated in the United States, Italy and Spain. In each case, the material was cDNA or gDNA derived from T cells, B-cell-depleted T cells, or PBMCs.

V was cut by 1 base and J by 7 bases, with 8 bases left in between. The germline V gene has CDR1 SNHLY and CDR2 FYNNEI. The CDR3 spans 13 residues. Per the authors' pipeline: Estimated nucleated cell counts came from reference gene primer amplification. Using immunoSEQ multiplex PCR, the repertoire was profiled, and TCRdb retains in-frame clones only, with some absent. V and J calls plus clone size are reproduced from that table; the DNA served to infer D and trimming. The table records under 250,000 clones, about 84% of them present only once. This TCR derives from an elderly man with acute or convalescent COVID-19. The chain employs TRBV2 and TRBJ1-5, with D possibly TRBD1 on 6 matching bases. The specimen sequenced was peripheral blood. The CDR3 sequence: CASSEVQGQPQHF. The CDR3 bases are TGTGCCAGCAGTGAAGTTCAGGGGCAGCCCCAGCATTTT.